This is a list of T cell receptor beta chains from one sample in a study of low-dose radiotherapy and immunotherapy resistance in tumors. TCRdb analysed the reads with MiXCR anew, one entry per CDR3 protein. This table holds 95,000 to 100,000 distinct CDR3 sequences, 20% to 25% found once. Sample: PBMCs, taken after low-dose radiotherapy plus immunotherapy. Receptors were obtained from a male donor with prostate cancer. CDR3s include the opening cysteine and the closing phenylalanine or tryptophan. Not every row has a clone size; where given, it reads once, few, many or a size class.

v_call	clone_size	j_call	cdr3_aa
TRBV2	many	TRBJ2-3	CASSEPTSGGFTDTQYF
TRBV20-1	-	TRBJ1-1	CSARAAITEAFF
TRBV11-1	many	TRBJ2-3	CASSLAGRLRTDTQYF
TRBV11-2	many	TRBJ1-5	CASSTGTGVQQPQHF
TRBV2	few	TRBJ1-6	CASTSGDSPLHF
TRBV2	many	TRBJ1-2	CASSEEGQGNSGYTF
TRBV4-2	many	TRBJ2-3	CASSAEGLLTGSDTQYF
TRBV20-1	many	TRBJ2-5	CSAATVQETQYF
TRBV5-5	many	TRBJ2-6	CASSWGRIVAGSGANVLTF
TRBV7-8	-	TRBJ2-6	CASKKVSGANVLTF
TRBV12-3/TRBV12-4	many	TRBJ2-3	CASSSPGEATDTQYF
TRBV3-1	-	TRBJ2-2	CASSPPVGGEPTGELCFF
TRBV19	-	TRBJ2-1	CASSISSRDRGYNEQFF
TRBV9	few	TRBJ1-4	CASSPGTGIEKLFF
TRBV9	many	TRBJ1-1	CASSASGTGVNTEAFF
TRBV2	few	TRBJ2-3	CASSASTLGTQYF
TRBV5-1	many	TRBJ1-3	CASSLGTYDSGNTIYF
TRBV5-5	-	TRBJ1-5	CASSDTGPNQPQHF
TRBV7-9	many	TRBJ2-1	CASRASTSGGANSYNEQFF
TRBV7-9	many	TRBJ1-1	CASSFQGARNTEAFF
TRBV6-2/TRBV6-3	-	TRBJ2-7	CASSESVTYEQYF
TRBV3-1	many	TRBJ2-5	CASSLGLDRETQYF
TRBV7-9	many	TRBJ2-1	CASSPGQTSNEQFF
TRBV19	-	TRBJ1-6	CASGRSSYNSPLHF
TRBV12-3/TRBV12-4	many	TRBJ1-3	CASSLRGSGNTIYF
TRBV29-1	many	TRBJ1-6	CSVRGQGLNSPLHF
TRBV5-5	many	TRBJ1-3	CASSLLARNTIYF
TRBV4-2	many	TRBJ2-7	CASSRISEVRSYEQYF
TRBV7-2	-	TRBJ2-3	CASSLLASGSGSTDTQYF